A single sample gave rise to the 9 T cell receptor delta chains below, sequenced in a study of delta chains in infants with herpesvirus infections. Reverse transcription of PBMC RNA used primers specific for the gamma and delta chains. TCRdb made new clone calls on the RT-PCR reads using CATT. The sample lists more than 2,500 delta-chain clones, more than 35% occurring once. The sample here was peripheral blood, taken at time point 4 of longitudinal follow-up. The receptors shown here come from a human donor who was a Ugandan infant, either HIV-exposed or HIV-unexposed (not recorded which).

This chain links TRDV1 with TRDJ1; D not resolved. Germline V CDR1 and CDR2: TSWWSYY, QGS. Trimming left V 3 bases short and J 5 bases short, with 10 bases between. This CDR3 has 13 amino acids. In DNA, the CDR3 is TGTGCTCTTGGGGATCCCCCCCCAGATAAACTCATCTTT. As protein: CALGDPPPDKLIF.

This chain's CDR3 is CACDKVGYPLGKLIF. In DNA form, the CDR3 reads TGTGCCTGTGACAAAGTGGGATACCCCCTGGGTAAACTCATCTTT. The rearrangement joins TRDV2 to TRDJ1; 7 bases agree with TRDD3. There are 15 residues in the CDR3. Germline CDR1 GEAIGNYY, CDR2 EKD. With 2 bases clipped from V and 7 bases from J, the junction kept 12 bases outside the gene matches.

The chain has TRDV3 and TRDJ1, with 8 bases aligning to TRDD3. Germline CDR1 TVYSNPD, CDR2 GDNSRS (reference sequence). Losses at the gene ends were 2 bases for V and 3 bases for J; bases not matched to a gene: 14. The CDR3 consists of 16 residues. The CDR3 region is CAFRRGYLMRADKLIF. CDR3 bases: TGTGCCTTTCGGCGGGGATACCTGATGAGGGCCGATAAACTCATCTTT.

This chain connects TRDV3 to TRDJ1, with 9 positions matching TRDD3. Unmatched junction bases numbered 10, after V lost 4 bases and J lost 4 bases. Per the germline V gene, CDR1 is TVYSNPD and CDR2 is GDNSRS (reference sequence). The CDR3 consists of 14 residues. The CDR3 here is CACDPLLGDDKLIF. The CDR3 bases are TGTGCCTGTGACCCCTTACTGGGGGACGATAAACTCATCTTT.

This clone was counted a few times. The V call is TRAV29/DV5, the J call TRDJ1, with D tentatively TRDD2 (6 bases). Germline V lookup: CDR1 NSMFDY, CDR2 ISSIKDK. V lost 1 base, J lost 3 bases, and 40 bases lay in between. This CDR3 has 23 amino acids. CDR3 in DNA: TGTGCAGCAAGCCGTAGGAGATCCTACGCCGGGGTCAAATTGGTGGGACCCTCCGATAAACTCATCTTT. Translation gives CAASRRRSYAGVKLVGPSDKLIF.

J is TRDJ1 and V is TRAV29/DV5; 8 bases map to TRDD3. Germline lookup yields CDR1 NSMFDY and CDR2 ISSIKDK. The CDR3 has 15 residues. V dropped 5 bases and J dropped 0; count of bases not matched to a gene: 9. CDR3 DNA: TGTGCAGCGTTTAACTGGGGGGCATACACCGATAAACTCATCTTT. It specifies CAAFNWGAYTDKLIF. Combining the CDR3 with reference TRAV29/DV5 and TRDJ1 gives the whole variable domain DQQVKQNSPSLSVQEGRISILNCDYTNSMFDYFLWYKKYPAEGPTFLISISSIKDKNEDGRFTVFLNKSAKHLSLHIVPSQPGDSAVYFCAAFNWGAYTDKLIFGKGTRVTVEP.

This chain uses TRAV29/DV5 with TRDJ1; perhaps TRDD3 as D (6 bases). V dropped 7 bases and J dropped 0 bases, with 13 bases sitting between them. The germline CDR1 and CDR2 sequences are NSMFDY and ISSIKDK. The CDR3 length is 13 residues. The CDR3 sequence: CASVLGYTDKLIF. CDR3 sequence (DNA): TGTGCATCCGTACTGGGTTACACCGATAAACTCATCTTT.

Concerning this clone: Possible read error: a much larger clone is one base away. V gene TRDV2 combines with J gene TRDJ2, with D hard to call. Per germline, CDR1 GEAIGNYY and CDR2 EKD. This CDR3 contains 14 residues. Trimming pared 0 bases from V and 3 bases from J, leaving 7 bases between. DNA of the CDR3: TGTGCCTGTGACACCTGTGGGATGACAGCACAACTCTTCTTT. This codes for CACDTCGMTAQLFF.

In its sample, this clone was seen a few times. Distinct nucleotide sequences in the sample also encode this CDR3. CDR3 protein: CACDGVLPTGGPGSWDTRQMFF. The CDR3 DNA is TGTGCCTGTGACGGAGTCCTTCCTACGGGGGGACCGGGCTCCTGGGACACCCGACAGATGTTTTTC. V and J are TRDV2 and TRDJ3; 9 bases are shared with TRDD2. Germline values: CDR1 GEAIGNYY, CDR2 EKD. The J segment lost 0 bases and the V segment lost 3 bases, leaving 17 bases of the junction unmatched. The CDR3 loop spans 22 amino acids.